This TCR beta chain was retrieved from a study of T cell repertoires in cytomegalovirus infection. Study-wide points: Accumulated public TCR beta family frequency recognized individuals carrying CMV together with the relevant HLA. Clonotype analysis showed dominance of the ex vivo response by HLA-C-restricted CMV-specific TCR beta clonotypes.

A remark on this clonotype: Its antigen is not known.

The germline V and J ends were trimmed by 5 bases and 1 base, with 12 bases remaining between them. CDR1 is SEHNR, CDR2 FQNEAQ, per germline (reference sequence). CDR3 length: 15 amino acids. Each CDR3 protein gets one entry after TCRdb re-called the reads with MiXCR. The sample lists roughly 300,000 distinct CDR3 sequences, more than 8% occurring once. The TCR was taken from a human donor in good health (CMV status not recorded). Some clones in this sample may be carry-over from other donors' samples. The chain is built from TRBV7-9 and TRBJ1-5; no reliable D call. Sequencing was performed on PBMCs. The CDR3: CASSPEGLSNQPQHF. The CDR3 coding sequence is TGTGCCAGCAGCCCAGAAGGACTAAGCAATCAGCCCCAGCATTTT. Filled out from reference TRBV7-9 and TRBJ1-5, the complete variable domain reads DTGVSQNPRHKITKRGQNVTFRCDPISEHNRLYWYRQTLGQGPEFLTYFQNEAQLEKSRLLSDRFSAERPKGSFSTLEIQRTEQGDSAMYLCASSPEGLSNQPQHFGDGTRLSIL.